This record covers a single T cell receptor beta chain. Assay: immunoSEQ multiplex PCR; the TCRdb copy retains only in-frame clones and omits some. The top ten clones hold roughly 7% of a sample with approximately 69,000 clones, around four fifths of them seen once. The data were taken from a study of radiotherapy plus CTLA-4 blockade in lung cancer. The germline V gene encodes CDR1 MNHNY and CDR2 SVGAGI (reference sequence). The CDR3 has 16 residues. Trimming removed 0 bases at V and 6 bases at J, with 16 bases between. The sequence was obtained from a human donor with non-small cell lung cancer who had a complete response to radiotherapy plus ipilimumab. This specimen consisted of peripheral blood, obtained from a patient treated with radiotherapy plus ipilimumab. This rearrangement joins TRBV6-6 to TRBJ2-3; perhaps TRBD2 as D (7 bases). The CDR3 DNA reads as TGTGCCAGCAGTTACTCGAAGGGGGGGATTGGGGATACGCAGTATTTT. Protein: CASSYSKGGIGDTQYF.